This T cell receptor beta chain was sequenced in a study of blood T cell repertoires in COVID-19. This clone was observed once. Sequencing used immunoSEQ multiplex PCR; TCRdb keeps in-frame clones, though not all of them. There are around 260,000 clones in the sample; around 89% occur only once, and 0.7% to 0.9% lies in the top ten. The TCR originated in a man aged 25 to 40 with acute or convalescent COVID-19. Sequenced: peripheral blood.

CDR3 nucleotides: TGTGCCACCGAGACAGGGGCCTACGAGCAGTACTTC. Amino acid sequence: CATETGAYEQYF. This chain joins TRBV6-5 and TRBJ2-5; 8 bases match TRBD1. The J call may be wrong; the DNA end is better matched by TRBJ2-7. CDR1 is MNHEY, CDR2 SVGAGI, per germline. The CDR3 totals 12 residues.